The 25 T cell receptor beta chains below come from one sample, sequenced in a study of neurological immune-mediated disorders. TCRdb reprocessed the 5' RACE reads with MiXCR, giving one entry per CDR3 protein. The sample lists roughly 75,000 distinct CDR3 sequences; approximately 2.8% were seen once. The sequenced sample consisted of PBMCs. The receptors come from a young woman with multiple sclerosis.

About this clonotype itself: Possible read error: a much larger clone is one base away. Given the absence of the conserved phenylalanine or tryptophan at the CDR3 end, a read error is likely. V and J are TRBV20-1 and TRBJ2-7; perhaps D is TRBD1 or TRBD2 (5 bases each). The CDR3 consists of 12 residues. The germline gives CDR1 DFQATT, CDR2 SNEGSKA (reference sequence). V was cut by 4 bases and J by 5 bases, with 12 bases left in between. CDR3 nucleotides: TGCAGTGCTAAGGGTCCGGGGCACGAGCAGTACATC. It specifies CSAKGPGHEQYI.

There are many counts of this clonotype. The chain recombines TRBV20-1 with TRBJ2-7, with 10 bases matching TRBD2. The V and J ends lost 0 bases and 6 bases, in that order; junction bases with no gene match: 8. Germline V lookup: CDR1 DFQATT, CDR2 SNEGSKA (reference sequence). CDR3 length: 15 residues. CDR3: CSARDPVVAGGEQYF. The CDR3, as DNA: TGCAGTGCTAGAGACCCCGTGGTAGCGGGGGGCGAGCAGTACTTC.

This clonotype came up many times. The V gene is TRBV7-2, the J gene TRBJ2-1; D could derive from TRBD1 or TRBD2 (5 bases each). Looked up from germline, CDR1 is SGHTA and CDR2 is FQGNSA. The CDR3 is 17 amino acids. V was trimmed by 0 bases and J by 4 bases, leaving 16 bases between them. CDR3 loop: CASSLAGTQARYNEQFF. The DNA for the CDR3 is TGTGCCAGCAGCTTAGCCGGGACCCAAGCCCGTTACAATGAGCAGTTCTTC.

This clonotype was seen many times. The chain combines TRBV20-1 with TRBJ2-1; 7 bases are a match to TRBD2. This CDR3 comprises 11 residues. Trimming removed 6 bases from V and 9 bases from J; junction bases left unmatched: 5. CDR1 and CDR2 (germline): DFQATT, SNEGSKA (reference sequence). DNA of the CDR3: TGCAGTGCCAAAGGCGGGGGTGAGCAGTTCTTC. It is translated as CSAKGGGEQFF.

This clonotype was recorded at least ten times. The CDR3 DNA sequence: TGTGCCAGCAGTTTTGAGTCTTTGGAGACCCAGTACTTC. Translating it yields CASSFESLETQYF. The chain links TRBV28 to TRBJ2-5; D gene unclear. V shed 3 bases and J shed 5 bases, with 10 bases lying between them. This CDR3 contains 13 residues. Germline assignment: CDR1 MDHEN and CDR2 SYDVKM.

This clonotype came up many times. The rearrangement uses TRBV20-1 and TRBJ2-3, with D possibly TRBD1 on 6 matching bases. Germline assignment: CDR1 DFQATT and CDR2 SNEGSKA (reference sequence). The CDR3 length is 15 residues. V lost 3 bases to trimming and J lost 3 bases, with 16 bases between them. The CDR3 DNA sequence: TGCAGTGCTAGGGAATTTAGCAGGGGTACAGATACGCAGTATTTT. Its protein product is CSAREFSRGTDTQYF.

This clonotype was seen at least ten times. The chain uses TRBV29-1 and TRBJ1-1; D unclear. The CDR3 spans 12 residues. CDR1 is SQVTM and CDR2 is ANQGSEA in the germline V gene. Between the trimmed V and J ends, which lost 3 bases and 4 bases, there was a span of 9 bases. DNA of the CDR3: TGCAGCGTTGATACCGGGTTCACTGAAGCTTTCTTT. Protein sequence: CSVDTGFTEAFF. Filled out from reference TRBV29-1 and TRBJ1-1, the complete variable domain reads SAVISQKPSRDICQRGTSLTIQCQVDSQVTMMFWYRQQPGQSLTLIATANQGSEATYESGFVIDKFPISRPNLTFSTLTVSNMSPEDSSIYLCSVDTGFTEAFFGQGTRLTVV.

This clonotype appeared many times. The genes are TRBV20-1 and TRBJ2-1; D possibly corresponds to TRBD2 (5 bases). V lost 6 bases and J lost 2, with 14 bases in between. Germline CDR1 and CDR2: DFQATT and SNEGSKA (reference sequence). CDR3 length: 14 residues. In DNA, the CDR3 is TGCAGTGCCTTGAAGAGCGGAACCTACAATGAGCAGTTCTTC. This translates into CSALKSGTYNEQFF.

Many counts were recorded for this clonotype. The chain has TRBV20-1 and TRBJ2-1; TRBD2 matches at 7 bases. Per germline, CDR1 DFQATT and CDR2 SNEGSKA (reference sequence). V trimming: 6 bases; J trimming: 6 bases; junction bases outside the gene matches: 14. The CDR3 runs 15 residues. The CDR3 nucleotides read TGCAGTGCCCCACAGCCGAGGGCGGGGGTCAATGAGCAGTTCTTC. The encoded protein is CSAPQPRAGVNEQFF.

Ten or more counts support this clonotype. The J gene is TRBJ2-7, the V gene TRBV12-3 or TRBV12-4; a weak D match, TRBD2 (5 bases). The CDR3 length is 11 residues. Trimming removed 2 bases at V and 7 bases at J, with 6 bases between. The CDR3 is CASSLKREQYF. The CDR3 nucleotides read TGTGCCAGCAGTTTAAAGCGGGAGCAGTACTTC.

This clonotype was recorded many times. V and J are TRBV20-1 and TRBJ1-2; a weak D match, TRBD1 (5 bases). V lost 6 bases to trimming and J lost 8 bases, with 19 bases between them. The V gene's germline CDR1 is DFQATT and CDR2 SNEGSKA (reference sequence). This CDR3 has 13 residues. The CDR3 protein is CSAGDPRSGGYTF. DNA for the CDR3: TGCAGTGCCGGGGACCCACGAAGTGGCGGCTACACCTTC.

V gene TRBV14 combines with J gene TRBJ1-1; D is uncertain. CDR1 is SGHDN and CDR2 is FVKESK in the germline V gene. The CDR3 has 12 amino acids. Trimming cost V 1 base and J 10 bases, with 10 bases left between them. CDR3 nucleotides: TGTGCCAGCAGCCAAGTTTTACCTCCAGCTTTCTTT. Protein sequence: CASSQVLPPAFF.

In this sample, this clonotype turned up many times. V gene TRBV7-9 combines with J gene TRBJ2-5; the match to TRBD2 covers 14 bases. V shed 5 bases and J 4 bases; nucleotides not matched to a gene: 6. The CDR3 extends over 16 amino acids. CDR1 SEHNR and CDR2 FQNEAQ come from the germline V gene (reference sequence). The CDR3 here is CASSLPGLAGGETQYF. The CDR3 nucleotides are TGTGCCAGCAGCCTCCCAGGACTAGCGGGAGGAGAGACCCAGTACTTC. The whole variable domain, remainder taken from reference TRBV7-9 and TRBJ2-5, is DTGVSQNPRHKITKRGQNVTFRCDPISEHNRLYWYRQTLGQGPEFLTYFQNEAQLEKSRLLSDRFSAERPKGSFSTLEIQRTEQGDSAMYLCASSLPGLAGGETQYFGPGTRLLVL.

This clonotype was recorded at least ten times. The rearrangement joins TRBV20-1 to TRBJ2-3, with D uncertain. The CDR3 contains 15 residues. CDR1 DFQATT and CDR2 SNEGSKA come from the germline V gene (reference sequence). V was cut by 0 bases and J by 2 bases, with 12 bases left in between. The CDR3 nucleotides read TGCAGTGCTAGAGATAAGAAGGATCTCACAGATACGCAGTATTTT. It codes for CSARDKKDLTDTQYF.

This clonotype was seen ten or more times. The V and J genes are TRBV5-1 and TRBJ1-3; D gene ambiguous. The CDR3 extends over 13 amino acids. Germline CDR1 reads SGHRS; CDR2 reads YFSETQ. The germline V and J ends were trimmed by 0 bases and 4 bases, with 5 bases remaining between them. The CDR3 bases are TGCGCCAGCAGCTTGGGCCAGGGAAACACCATATATTTT. This codes for CASSLGQGNTIYF.

This clonotype was observed many times. This chain uses TRBV7-2 with TRBJ2-6, with D tentatively TRBD1 (5 bases). Germline CDR1 reads SGHTA; CDR2 reads FQGNSA. Trimming left V 5 bases short and J 0 bases short, with 14 bases between. There are 17 residues in the CDR3. The CDR3 DNA is TGTGCCAGCAGCAGAAGGGGTTATCCCTCTGGGGCCAACGTCCTGACTTTC. This encodes CASSRRGYPSGANVLTF.

This clonotype was recorded many times. The rearrangement links TRBV10-2 to TRBJ2-7; D remains ambiguous. V was trimmed by 8 bases and J by 2 bases, leaving 13 bases between them. The CDR3 spans 13 residues. Germline V gene lookup returns CDR1 WSHSY and CDR2 SAAADI. The CDR3 spells CASRPANTYEQYF. In nucleotides, the CDR3 is TGCGCCAGCCGGCCGGCAAACACCTACGAGCAGTACTTC.

This clonotype came up many times. The chain couples TRBV5-1 to TRBJ2-3, with a possible D match to TRBD1 (6 bases). The germline V gene has CDR1 SGHRS and CDR2 YFSETQ. There are 15 residues in the CDR3. V gave up 4 bases and J gave up 1 base, with 13 bases separating them. CDR3 sequence: CASSPPRTGTDTQYF. The DNA for the CDR3 is TGCGCCAGCAGCCCCCCTAGGACAGGCACAGATACGCAGTATTTT.

This clonotype showed up many times. The V and J genes are TRBV7-2 and TRBJ2-7, with D possibly TRBD2 on 6 matching bases. The V gene lost 2 bases and the J gene lost 3 bases, with 11 bases spanning the gap. Germline-derived CDR1 and CDR2 are SGHTA and FQGNSA. This CDR3 is 14 amino acids long. CDR3 sequence (DNA): TGTGCCAGCAGCTTAAATCAGGGAGGCTACGAGCAGTACTTC. Its protein product is CASSLNQGGYEQYF.

At least ten counts were recorded for this clonotype. The V call is TRBV20-1, the J call TRBJ2-3; no reliable D call. The CDR3 runs to 10 residues. Looked up from germline, CDR1 is DFQATT and CDR2 is SNEGSKA (reference sequence). V was pared by 6 bases and J by 10 bases, with 11 bases between. CDR3 sequence: CSANEDPQYF. The CDR3 DNA is TGCAGTGCCAATGAGGATCCGCAGTATTTT.

This clonotype was observed many times. The CDR3 here is CSARGLAGRVSDLLEQYF. The CDR3 DNA follows: TGCAGTGCTCGCGGACTAGCGGGAAGGGTTTCCGATCTCTTAGAGCAGTACTTC. V and J are TRBV20-1 and TRBJ2-7, with TRBD2 identical over 12 bases. The trim removed 5 bases at V and 7 bases at J, leaving 21 bases unmatched. The CDR3 sequence is 18 residues long. Germline V gene sequence: CDR1 DFQATT, CDR2 SNEGSKA (reference sequence).

This clonotype was counted at least ten times. The V gene is TRBV7-9, the J gene TRBJ1-1; D gene uncertain. Germline V gene lookup returns CDR1 SEHNR and CDR2 FQNEAQ (reference sequence). There are 12 residues in the CDR3. The germline V and J ends were trimmed by 4 bases and 4 bases, with 7 bases remaining between them. In DNA, the CDR3 is TGTGCCAGCAGCTACGGACGCACTGAAGCTTTCTTT. This gives the protein CASSYGRTEAFF.

This clonotype was counted at least ten times. CDR3 nucleotides: TGTGCCAGCAGCCCCCTATTAGACCGACGCTCCGAGCAGTACTTC. It codes for CASSPLLDRRSEQYF. The chain recombines TRBV7-2 with TRBJ2-7; D gene uncertain. Trimming pared 5 bases from V and 6 bases from J, leaving 20 bases between. The CDR3 has 15 amino acids. Germline V gives CDR1 SGHTA, CDR2 FQGNSA.

At least ten counts were recorded for this clonotype. J is TRBJ2-3 and V is TRBV28, with D perhaps TRBD1 (7 bases). Between the trimmed V and J ends, which lost 3 bases and 6 bases, there was a span of 19 bases. The V gene's germline CDR1 is MDHEN and CDR2 SYDVKM. CDR3 length equals 16 residues. The CDR3, as DNA: TGTGCCAGCAGTTTTCAGGGGGGCAAGATAATTGATACGCAGTATTTT. It translates to CASSFQGGKIIDTQYF. Drawing the rest from reference TRBV28 and TRBJ2-3, the complete variable domain is DVKVTQSSRYLVKRTGEKVFLECVQDMDHENMFWYRQDPGLGLRLIYFSYDVKMKEKGDIPEGYSVSREKKERFSLILESASTNQTSMYLCASSFQGGKIIDTQYFGPGTRLTVL.

This clonotype came up many times. V and J are TRBV5-6 and TRBJ2-5; D assignment may be TRBD1 or TRBD2 (5 bases each). The ends were cut back, 4 bases at V and 1 base at J, with 11 bases in the middle. Germline assignment: CDR1 SGHDT and CDR2 YYEEEE. The CDR3 sequence is 14 residues long. The CDR3 bases are TGTGCCAGCAGCATTGGGACGCTCCAAGAGACCCAGTACTTC. Translation: CASSIGTLQETQYF.